This T cell receptor (beta chain) is from a study of beta chain features in type 1 diabetes. Study results and caveats: For Type 1 diabetes patients, all four CD4+ subsets carried TCRB CDR3s that were moderately but significantly shorter.

This CDR3 has 18 residues. Germline CDR1 reads SGHTA; CDR2 reads FQGNSA. V shed 1 base, J shed 1 base, and the junction held 3 bases outside the gene matches. cDNA synthesis used the whole RNA isolate, giving expressed TCRB sequences. The assay was immunoSEQ multiplex PCR, and TCRdb's table has in-frame clones only and misses some. The sample contains about 180,000 clones, around 8% of which appear only once. The sample holds a few counts of this clone. Its antigen is unidentified. The chain uses TRBV7-2 and TRBJ2-1; 14 nucleotides line up with TRBD2. This receptor was obtained from a woman aged 40 to 50 with type 1 diabetes. The sequenced sample was central memory CD4+ T cells from blood. CDR3 sequence: CASSLVTSGGGSYNEQFF. As DNA, the CDR3 is TGTGCCAGCAGCTTAGTGACTAGCGGGGGGGGGTCCTACAATGAGCAGTTCTTC.